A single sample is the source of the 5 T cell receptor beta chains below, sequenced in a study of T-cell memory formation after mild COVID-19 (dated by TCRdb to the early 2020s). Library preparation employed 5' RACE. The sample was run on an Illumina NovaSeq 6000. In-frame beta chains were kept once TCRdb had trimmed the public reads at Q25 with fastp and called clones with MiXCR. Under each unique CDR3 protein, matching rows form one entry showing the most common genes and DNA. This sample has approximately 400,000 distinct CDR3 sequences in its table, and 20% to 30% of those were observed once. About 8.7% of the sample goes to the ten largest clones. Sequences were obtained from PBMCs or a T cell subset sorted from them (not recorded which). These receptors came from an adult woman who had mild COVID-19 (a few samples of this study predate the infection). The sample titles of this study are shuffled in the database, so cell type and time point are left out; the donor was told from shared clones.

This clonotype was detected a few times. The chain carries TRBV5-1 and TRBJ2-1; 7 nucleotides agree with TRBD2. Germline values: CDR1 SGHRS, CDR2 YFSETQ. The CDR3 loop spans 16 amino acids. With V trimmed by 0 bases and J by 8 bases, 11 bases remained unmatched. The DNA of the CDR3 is TGCGCCAGCAGCTTGGGGGGTCGGGAGGTCCTCTATGAGCAGTTCTTC. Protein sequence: CASSLGGREVLYEQFF.

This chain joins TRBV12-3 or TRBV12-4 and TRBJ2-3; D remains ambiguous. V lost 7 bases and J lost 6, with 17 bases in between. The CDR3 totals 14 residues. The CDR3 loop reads CASINPGLGDTQYF. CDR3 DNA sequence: TGTGCCAGCATTAATCCAGGTCTCGGGGATACGCAGTATTTT.

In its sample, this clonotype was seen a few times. Here the CDR3 DNA reads TGTGCCAGCAGTTTGGAACAGGGGGCAGGCGGCTACACCTTC. Translated, it gives CASSLEQGAGGYTF. This chain connects TRBV6-5 to TRBJ1-2; 9 nucleotides agree with TRBD1. The CDR3 is 14 residues long. The J segment lost 8 bases and the V segment lost 4 bases, leaving 8 bases of the junction unmatched. In germline, CDR1 is MNHEY, CDR2 SVGAGI.

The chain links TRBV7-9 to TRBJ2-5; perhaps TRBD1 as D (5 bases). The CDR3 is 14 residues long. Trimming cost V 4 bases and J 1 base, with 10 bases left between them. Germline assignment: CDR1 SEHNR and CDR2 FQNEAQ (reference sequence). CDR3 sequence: CASSSDTVQETQYF. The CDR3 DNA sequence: TGTGCCAGCAGCTCGGACACCGTCCAAGAGACCCAGTACTTC.

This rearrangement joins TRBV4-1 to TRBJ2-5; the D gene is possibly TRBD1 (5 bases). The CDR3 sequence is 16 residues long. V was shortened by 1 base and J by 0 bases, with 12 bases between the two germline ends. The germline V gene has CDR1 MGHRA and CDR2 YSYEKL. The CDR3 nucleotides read TGCGCCAGCAGCCAAGGCCCAGGGCGGTACCAAGAGACCCAGTACTTC. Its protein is CASSQGPGRYQETQYF.